These 30 T cell receptor beta chains originate from one sample sequenced in a study of graft-versus-host responses after intestinal transplantation. The protocol was immunoSEQ multiplex PCR, while the TCRdb copy is restricted to in-frame clones and leaves out a portion. The data hold under 45,000 clones, with about nine tenths observed a single time. Source: PBMCs, taken 267 days after transplant. The source is a human patient who received an intestinal transplant, so some T cells may come from the graft donor.

This clone was seen once. J is TRBJ1-1 and V is TRBV11-2; D is possibly TRBD1 (6 bases). The germline CDR1 and CDR2 sequences are SGHAT and FQNNGV. The V end lost 0 bases, the J end lost 5 bases, and 10 bases lay between the germline ends. CDR3 length equals 14 residues. The CDR3 DNA is TGTGCCAGCAGCTTAGAGGGGGCCCGGACTGAAGCTTTCTTT. It translates to CASSLEGARTEAFF.

In its sample, this clone was seen once. Other DNA sequences in the sample encode the same CDR3. The chain recombines TRBV9 with TRBJ2-5; 8 bases match TRBD2. CDR3 length equals 15 residues. The trim removed 3 bases at V and 2 bases at J, leaving 6 bases unmatched. Germline lookup yields CDR1 SGDLS and CDR2 YYNGEE. The CDR3 coding sequence is TGTGCCAGCAGCGCCCCACGGGGGGGTCAAGAGACCCAGTACTTC. Protein sequence: CASSAPRGGQETQYF.

The rearrangement links TRBV27 to TRBJ1-1, with a tentative D call TRBD1 (5 bases). V was shortened by 3 bases and J by 0 bases, with 8 bases between the two germline ends. The CDR3 extends over 14 amino acids. Germline CDR1 and CDR2: MNHEY and SMNVEV (reference sequence). CDR3 region: CASSFGGMNTEAFF. The CDR3 region has the DNA TGTGCCAGCAGTTTTGGGGGTATGAACACTGAAGCTTTCTTT.

The V gene is TRBV7-3, the J gene TRBJ2-3; D is possibly TRBD1 or TRBD2 (5 bases each). Germline CDR1 reads SGHTA; CDR2 reads FQGTGA. This CDR3 contains 14 residues. The germline V and J ends were trimmed by 5 bases and 3 bases, with 12 bases remaining between them. Here the CDR3 DNA reads TGTGCCAGCAGCCACGGGACCGCGACAGATACGCAGTATTTT. It codes for CASSHGTATDTQYF.

The chain carries TRBV9 and TRBJ1-1; tentative D call: TRBD1 (5 bases). Germline CDR1 and CDR2: SGDLS and YYNGEE. The CDR3 has 19 amino acids. The V end lost 3 bases, the J end lost 0 bases, and 24 bases lay between the germline ends. The CDR3 DNA reads TGTGCCAGCAGCGAGCTCTTAGCGGCTCCAGGGACCATGAACACTGAAGCTTTCTTT. Amino acids: CASSELLAAPGTMNTEAFF.

This CDR3 is CASSKGRTGEAYTF. The CDR3 bases are TGTGCCAGCAGCAAAGGAAGAACAGGGGAGGCGTACACCTTC. V usage is TRBV21-1 and J usage is TRBJ1-2; the table's D call, TRBD1, has no DNA check behind it. TRBV21-1 is a pseudogene segment. This CDR3 has 14 amino acids.

The chain employs TRBV6-1 and TRBJ1-3; D unresolved. The CDR3 is made up of 13 amino acids. V lost 7 bases, J lost 1 base, and 8 bases lay in between. From germline, CDR1 is MNHNS and CDR2 SASEGT. The chain's CDR3 is CASIGLSGNTIYF. CDR3 bases: TGTGCCAGCATCGGACTGTCTGGAAACACCATATATTTT.

This chain links TRBV27 with TRBJ1-5; a possible D gene is TRBD1 (5 bases). The CDR3 covers 16 residues. Trimming cost V 5 bases and J 1 base, with 15 bases left between them. Looked up from germline, CDR1 is MNHEY and CDR2 is SMNVEV (reference sequence). The CDR3 nucleotides read TGTGCCAGCAGTCCCCTCCTCGGGGGAAGCAATCAGCCCCAGCATTTT. Protein: CASSPLLGGSNQPQHF.

The gene calls are TRBV15 and TRBJ1-2; D uncertain. The length of the CDR3 is 14 residues. The ends were cut back, 3 bases at V and 8 bases at J, with 16 bases in the middle. Germline V lookup: CDR1 LNHNV, CDR2 YYDKDF (reference sequence). In DNA, the CDR3 is TGTGCCACCAGCAGCGGGCCTGAACCTTGGGGCTACACCTTC. Translating it yields CATSSGPEPWGYTF.

The CDR3 sequence: CASSVGGGELFF. CDR3 nucleotides: TGCGCCAGCAGTGTTGGAGGAGGGGAGCTGTTTTTT. This rearrangement joins TRBV10-1 to TRBJ2-2; D is perhaps TRBD2 (5 bases). The ends were cut back, 4 bases at V and 8 bases at J, with 8 bases in the middle. Germline-derived CDR1 and CDR2 are WNHNN and SYGVQD (reference sequence). The CDR3 runs 12 residues.

This clone was seen only once. The genes are TRBV7-3 and TRBJ2-7; 9 bases fit TRBD2. Germline V gene lookup returns CDR1 SGHTA and CDR2 FQGTGA. J lost 2 bases, V lost 2 bases, and 4 bases had no gene match. The CDR3 sequence is 15 residues long. CDR3 sequence (DNA): TGTGCCAGCAGCTTAGACGCGGGGGGGACCTACGAGCAGTACTTC. Residues: CASSLDAGGTYEQYF.

The chain recombines TRBV30 with TRBJ1-6; 7 nucleotides align to TRBD1. V trimming: 4 bases; J trimming: 7 bases; junction bases outside the gene matches: 7. The CDR3 covers 14 residues. CDR1 is GTSNPN and CDR2 is SVGIG in the germline V gene (reference sequence). As DNA, the CDR3 is TGTGCCTGGACCGGTAGGGACAGAAATTCACCCCTCCACTTT. As protein: CAWTGRDRNSPLHF.

This chain uses TRBV2 with TRBJ1-1; the D gene is possibly TRBD1 (5 bases). The CDR3 is 14 amino acids. Trimming left V 6 bases short and J 0 bases short, with 11 bases between. The germline CDR1 and CDR2 sequences are SNHLY and FYNNEI. This chain's CDR3 is CASRAGTLNTEAFF. The CDR3 DNA reads as TGTGCCAGCAGGGCAGGGACCTTGAACACTGAAGCTTTCTTT.

The V gene is TRBV15, the J gene TRBJ2-7; D is perhaps TRBD1 (5 bases). Between the trimmed V and J ends, which lost 0 bases and 3 bases, there was a span of 9 bases. Per the germline V gene, CDR1 is LNHNV and CDR2 is YYDKDF (reference sequence). CDR3 length: 14 residues. CDR3 protein: CATSRDKGIYEQYF. Written as DNA, the CDR3 is TGTGCCACCAGCAGAGATAAGGGGATCTACGAGCAGTACTTC.

The V call is TRBV19, the J call TRBJ2-7; 9 positions match TRBD1. CDR1 LNHDA and CDR2 SQIVND come from the germline V gene (reference sequence). With V trimmed by 3 bases and J by 6 bases, 6 bases remained unmatched. The length of the CDR3 is 14 residues. Here the CDR3 reads CASSISGQGGEQYF. The CDR3 bases are TGTGCCAGTAGTATTTCGGGACAGGGAGGCGAGCAGTACTTC.

Comments on this clone: An end of the junction differs from the germline gene, which may be a read error. V usage is TRBV18 and J usage is TRBJ2-1; the D gene is possibly TRBD2 (7 bases). The CDR3 runs 16 residues. The germline CDR1 and CDR2 sequences are KGHSH and LQKENI. For the CDR3, the DNA is TGTGCCAGCTCACCACTCAGCGGTCAAGGCGGGGGCCGCGCGGTCTTC. Its protein product is CASSPLSGQGGGRAVF.

V is TRBV4-1 and J is TRBJ2-7; possible D gene TRBD2, 6 bases. The V and J ends lost 1 base and 4 bases respectively, with 17 bases between them. Germline loops: CDR1 MGHRA, CDR2 YSYEKL. This CDR3 contains 16 residues. The CDR3 here is CASSQATRDLRYEQYF. CDR3 DNA sequence: TGCGCCAGCAGCCAAGCCACCCGGGACTTAAGATACGAGCAGTACTTC.

The chain is built from TRBV9 and TRBJ1-6, with TRBD1 as a possible D gene (6 bases). CDR3 length: 15 amino acids. CDR1 is SGDLS, CDR2 YYNGEE, per germline. V dropped 1 base and J dropped 5 bases, with 10 bases sitting between them. Here the CDR3 DNA reads TGTGCCAGCAGCGTATCGGGGGCAAATAATTCACCCCTCCACTTT. Its protein is CASSVSGANNSPLHF.

This rearrangement joins TRBV9 to TRBJ1-4; 12 nucleotides match TRBD1. Germline V gives CDR1 SGDLS, CDR2 YYNGEE. After removal of 0 bases from V and 11 bases from J, the junction contained 5 bases not matched to a gene. This CDR3 has 15 residues. CDR3 sequence (DNA): TGTGCCAGCAGCGTAGGTGGGACAGGGGGCCTGAAACTGTTTTTT. It specifies CASSVGGTGGLKLFF. The full variable domain, in which reference TRBV9 and TRBJ1-4 provide the parts outside the CDR3, is DSGVTQTPKHLITATGQRVTLRCSPRSGDLSVYWYQQSLDQGLQFLIQYYNGEERAKGNILERFSAQQFPDLHSELNLSSLELGDSALYFCASSVGGTGGLKLFFGSGTQLSVL.

This rearrangement joins TRBV27 to TRBJ2-1, with 9 bases identical to TRBD1. The CDR3 extends over 15 amino acids. The junction had 5 bases not matched to a gene; V was cut back by 3 bases and J by 5 bases. Germline V lookup: CDR1 MNHEY, CDR2 SMNVEV (reference sequence). CDR3 amino acids: CASSFWDRADNEQFF. In DNA, the CDR3 is TGTGCCAGCAGTTTTTGGGACAGGGCAGACAATGAGCAGTTCTTC.

This clone was picked up one time. The genes are TRBV10-3 and TRBJ1-2, with D maybe TRBD1 (6 bases). V lost 2 bases and J lost 5, with 9 bases in between. The CDR3 extends over 13 amino acids. Germline-derived CDR1 and CDR2 are ENHRY and SYGVKD. The CDR3 nucleotides are TGTGCCATCAGTGAGCGGCAGGGGTATGGCTACACCTTC. Its protein is CAISERQGYGYTF.

This CDR3 is CATSQAGGYEQYF. The CDR3 DNA reads TGTGCCACCTCTCAAGCGGGGGGCTACGAGCAGTACTTC. V usage is TRBV6-1 and J usage is TRBJ2-7; 9 positions match TRBD2. J gave up 3 bases and V 10 bases, and 7 bases lay outside the gene matches. The CDR3 contains 13 residues. The V gene's germline CDR1 is MNHNS and CDR2 SASEGT.

The chain is built from TRBV13 and TRBJ2-7; 7 bases match TRBD1. Germline V gives CDR1 PRHDT, CDR2 FYEKMQ (reference sequence). The CDR3 runs to 14 residues. J was trimmed by 1 base and V by 7 bases; bases with no gene match: 7. This CDR3 is CASTYRGQSYEQYF. CDR3 sequence (DNA): TGTGCCAGCACCTACAGGGGTCAGTCCTACGAGCAGTACTTC.

The chain is built from TRBV27 and TRBJ1-2; possibly TRBD1 for D (5 bases). From germline, CDR1 is MNHEY and CDR2 SMNVEV (reference sequence). The CDR3 consists of 17 residues. V shed 5 bases and J shed 6 bases, with 25 bases lying between them. The CDR3: CASSPHLGGGSGNGYTF. CDR3 in DNA: TGTGCCAGCAGTCCCCACCTTGGCGGGGGGTCGGGAAATGGCTACACCTTC.

The chain recombines TRBV19 with TRBJ1-5, with D perhaps TRBD1 (6 bases). Trimming pared 1 base from V and 2 bases from J, leaving 18 bases between. CDR3 length equals 18 residues. Germline values: CDR1 LNHDA, CDR2 SQIVND (reference sequence). The CDR3 sequence: CASSIGFLGGMGNQPQHF. For the CDR3, the DNA is TGTGCCAGTAGTATAGGCTTCCTTGGGGGCATGGGCAATCAGCCCCAGCATTTT.

V is TRBV2 and J is TRBJ1-4, with 7 bases lining up with TRBD1. With V trimmed by 10 bases and J by 8 bases, 13 bases remained unmatched. The CDR3 has 14 amino acids. CDR1 and CDR2 (germline): SNHLY, FYNNEI. The DNA for the CDR3 is TGTGCCACCAAAGCTCAGGGGGGGGGAGAAAAACTGTTTTTT. Translation gives CATKAQGGGEKLFF.

The table lists this clone with a few counts. The rearrangement joins TRBV6-5 to TRBJ1-2, with unresolved D. The V and J ends lost 5 bases and 2 bases respectively, with 12 bases between them. In germline, CDR1 is MNHEY, CDR2 SVGAGI. This CDR3 has 14 residues. The CDR3 DNA follows: TGTGCCAGCAGTGATGTTAAAGAAAACTATGGCTACACCTTC. Amino acids: CASSDVKENYGYTF.

V usage is TRBV6-1 and J usage is TRBJ2-3; 8 bases map to TRBD2. The CDR3 covers 14 residues. J lost 4 bases, V lost 5 bases, and 5 bases had no gene match. From germline, CDR1 is MNHNS and CDR2 SASEGT. This CDR3 is CASSPSGGADTQYF. The CDR3 bases are TGTGCCAGCAGTCCAAGCGGGGGCGCAGATACGCAGTATTTT.

This chain connects TRBV6-5 to TRBJ1-5; TRBD1 matches at 8 bases. Germline trimming cut 5 bases from V and 10 bases from J; bases unmatched to any gene: 10. This CDR3 has 14 residues. Per germline, CDR1 MNHEY and CDR2 SVGAGI. In nucleotides, the CDR3 is TGTGCCAGCAGTCCGACAGGGGAAGTAGGTCCCCAGCATTTT. It is translated as CASSPTGEVGPQHF.

The chain joins TRBV18 to TRBJ1-1; D is unclear. The CDR3 has 14 residues. Germline V gene lookup returns CDR1 KGHSH and CDR2 LQKENI. V was clipped by 3 bases and J by 2 bases, with 10 bases between them. CDR3 sequence reads: CASSPWTENTEAFF. The CDR3 bases are TGTGCCAGCTCACCGTGGACGGAAAACACTGAAGCTTTCTTT.